This entry is about one TCR beta chain. Its antigen is currently unknown. This entry comes from a study of T cell repertoires in cytomegalovirus infection. Overall study: Public TCR beta signatures marked donors with CMV infection and the matching HLA.

TCRdb processed the reads anew with MiXCR; each CDR3 protein has one entry. In the table there are about 740,000 distinct CDR3 sequences, about a third of which are singletons. Study-level findings and limits: CMV-specific TCR beta clonotypes restricted by HLA-C dominated the ex vivo response. Totalled public TCR beta family frequency picked out people who carried CMV plus the relevant HLA.

From germline, CDR1 is SNHLY and CDR2 FYNNEI. This CDR3 spans 15 amino acids. Germline trimming cut 6 bases from V and 7 bases from J; bases unmatched to any gene: 12. The chain recombines TRBV2 with TRBJ2-7, with 10 nucleotides matching TRBD1. The sequence came from a human donor in good health (CMV status not recorded). Some clones in this sample may be carry-over from other donors' samples. The sequenced sample was PBMCs. The CDR3 protein is CASRRGTGEAGEQYF. CDR3 nucleotides: TGTGCCAGCAGACGTGGGACAGGGGAGGCGGGGGAGCAGTACTTC. The full variable domain, completed using reference TRBV2 and TRBJ2-7, is EPEVTQTPSHQVTQMGQEVILRCVPISNHLYFYWYRQILGQKVEFLVSFYNNEISEKSEIFDDQFSVERPDGSNFTLKIRSTKLEDSAMYFCASRRGTGEAGEQYFGPGTRLTVT.